One and the same sample provided the 5 T cell receptor beta chains below, sequenced in a study of PD-1 blockade in mismatch repair-deficient tumors. Using immunoSEQ multiplex PCR, the repertoire was profiled, and TCRdb retains in-frame clones only, with some absent. Of 85,000 to 130,000 clones in the sample, 82% were seen once. The specimen was peripheral blood, collected less than 37 weeks after starting pembrolizumab. The receptor source for this set is an adult with mismatch repair-deficient cancer.

The rearrangement uses TRBV2 and TRBJ2-1; 7 bases map to TRBD2. The J segment lost 3 bases and the V segment lost 8 bases, leaving 7 bases of the junction unmatched. From germline, CDR1 is SNHLY and CDR2 FYNNEI. This CDR3 is built from 14 residues. The CDR3 nucleotides read TGTGCCAGCGATTCAAGCGGGATCTACAATGAGCAGTTCTTC. This sequence encodes CASDSSGIYNEQFF.

The chain couples TRBV25-1 to TRBJ1-2; D call uncertain. Trimming pared 5 bases from V and 4 bases from J, leaving 14 bases between. CDR1 and CDR2 (germline): MGHDK, SYGVNS. The CDR3 runs to 14 residues. This chain's CDR3 is CASSKADFVYGYTF. CDR3 nucleotides: TGTGCCAGCAGTAAGGCAGATTTTGTCTATGGCTACACCTTC.

Written as DNA, the CDR3 is TGTGCCAGCAGCTTTGGACAGGGGCGAAACACCATATATTTT. Its translation: CASSFGQGRNTIYF. The rearrangement uses TRBV7-6 and TRBJ1-3; 9 bases match TRBD1. The germline gives CDR1 SGHVS, CDR2 FNYEAQ. The CDR3 length is 14 residues. J lost 5 bases, V lost 3 bases, and 2 bases had no gene match. Supplemented by reference TRBV7-6 and TRBJ1-3, the full variable domain reads GAGVSQSPRYKVTKRGQDVALRCDPISGHVSLYWYRQALGQGPEFLTYFNYEAQQDKSGLPNDRFSAERPEGSISTLTIQRTEQRDSAMYRCASSFGQGRNTIYFGEGSWLTVV.

This clone was seen once. This chain connects TRBV4-3 to TRBJ2-4; TRBD2 matches 7 bases. V shed 1 base and J 3 bases; nucleotides not matched to a gene: 9. This CDR3 is built from 17 residues. Germline lookup yields CDR1 LGHNA and CDR2 YSLEER. This CDR3 is CASSQGVTGEGKNIQYF. CDR3 coding DNA: TGCGCCAGCAGCCAAGGGGTCACGGGGGAGGGCAAAAACATTCAGTACTTC.

The chain employs TRBV7-9 and TRBJ1-3, with D unclear. The CDR3 extends over 14 amino acids. From germline, CDR1 is SEHNR and CDR2 FQNEAQ (reference sequence). The ends were cut back, 5 bases at V and 2 bases at J, with 10 bases in the middle. Here the CDR3 reads CASSPGGAGNTIYF. CDR3 sequence (DNA): TGTGCCAGCAGCCCCGGAGGAGCTGGAAACACCATATATTTT.